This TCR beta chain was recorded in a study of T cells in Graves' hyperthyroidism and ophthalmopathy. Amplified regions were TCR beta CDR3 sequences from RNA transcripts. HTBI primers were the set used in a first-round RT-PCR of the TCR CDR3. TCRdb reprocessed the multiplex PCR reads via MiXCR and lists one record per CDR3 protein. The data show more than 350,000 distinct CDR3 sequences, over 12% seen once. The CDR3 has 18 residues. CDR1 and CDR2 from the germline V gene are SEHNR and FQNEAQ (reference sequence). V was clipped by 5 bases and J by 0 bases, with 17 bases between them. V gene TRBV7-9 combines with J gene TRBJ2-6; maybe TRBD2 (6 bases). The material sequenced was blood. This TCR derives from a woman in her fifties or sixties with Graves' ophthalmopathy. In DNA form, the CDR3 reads TGTGCCAGCAGCATCCCTTGGGACGGGAGCTCTGGGGCCAACGTCCTGACTTTC. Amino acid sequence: CASSIPWDGSSGANVLTF.